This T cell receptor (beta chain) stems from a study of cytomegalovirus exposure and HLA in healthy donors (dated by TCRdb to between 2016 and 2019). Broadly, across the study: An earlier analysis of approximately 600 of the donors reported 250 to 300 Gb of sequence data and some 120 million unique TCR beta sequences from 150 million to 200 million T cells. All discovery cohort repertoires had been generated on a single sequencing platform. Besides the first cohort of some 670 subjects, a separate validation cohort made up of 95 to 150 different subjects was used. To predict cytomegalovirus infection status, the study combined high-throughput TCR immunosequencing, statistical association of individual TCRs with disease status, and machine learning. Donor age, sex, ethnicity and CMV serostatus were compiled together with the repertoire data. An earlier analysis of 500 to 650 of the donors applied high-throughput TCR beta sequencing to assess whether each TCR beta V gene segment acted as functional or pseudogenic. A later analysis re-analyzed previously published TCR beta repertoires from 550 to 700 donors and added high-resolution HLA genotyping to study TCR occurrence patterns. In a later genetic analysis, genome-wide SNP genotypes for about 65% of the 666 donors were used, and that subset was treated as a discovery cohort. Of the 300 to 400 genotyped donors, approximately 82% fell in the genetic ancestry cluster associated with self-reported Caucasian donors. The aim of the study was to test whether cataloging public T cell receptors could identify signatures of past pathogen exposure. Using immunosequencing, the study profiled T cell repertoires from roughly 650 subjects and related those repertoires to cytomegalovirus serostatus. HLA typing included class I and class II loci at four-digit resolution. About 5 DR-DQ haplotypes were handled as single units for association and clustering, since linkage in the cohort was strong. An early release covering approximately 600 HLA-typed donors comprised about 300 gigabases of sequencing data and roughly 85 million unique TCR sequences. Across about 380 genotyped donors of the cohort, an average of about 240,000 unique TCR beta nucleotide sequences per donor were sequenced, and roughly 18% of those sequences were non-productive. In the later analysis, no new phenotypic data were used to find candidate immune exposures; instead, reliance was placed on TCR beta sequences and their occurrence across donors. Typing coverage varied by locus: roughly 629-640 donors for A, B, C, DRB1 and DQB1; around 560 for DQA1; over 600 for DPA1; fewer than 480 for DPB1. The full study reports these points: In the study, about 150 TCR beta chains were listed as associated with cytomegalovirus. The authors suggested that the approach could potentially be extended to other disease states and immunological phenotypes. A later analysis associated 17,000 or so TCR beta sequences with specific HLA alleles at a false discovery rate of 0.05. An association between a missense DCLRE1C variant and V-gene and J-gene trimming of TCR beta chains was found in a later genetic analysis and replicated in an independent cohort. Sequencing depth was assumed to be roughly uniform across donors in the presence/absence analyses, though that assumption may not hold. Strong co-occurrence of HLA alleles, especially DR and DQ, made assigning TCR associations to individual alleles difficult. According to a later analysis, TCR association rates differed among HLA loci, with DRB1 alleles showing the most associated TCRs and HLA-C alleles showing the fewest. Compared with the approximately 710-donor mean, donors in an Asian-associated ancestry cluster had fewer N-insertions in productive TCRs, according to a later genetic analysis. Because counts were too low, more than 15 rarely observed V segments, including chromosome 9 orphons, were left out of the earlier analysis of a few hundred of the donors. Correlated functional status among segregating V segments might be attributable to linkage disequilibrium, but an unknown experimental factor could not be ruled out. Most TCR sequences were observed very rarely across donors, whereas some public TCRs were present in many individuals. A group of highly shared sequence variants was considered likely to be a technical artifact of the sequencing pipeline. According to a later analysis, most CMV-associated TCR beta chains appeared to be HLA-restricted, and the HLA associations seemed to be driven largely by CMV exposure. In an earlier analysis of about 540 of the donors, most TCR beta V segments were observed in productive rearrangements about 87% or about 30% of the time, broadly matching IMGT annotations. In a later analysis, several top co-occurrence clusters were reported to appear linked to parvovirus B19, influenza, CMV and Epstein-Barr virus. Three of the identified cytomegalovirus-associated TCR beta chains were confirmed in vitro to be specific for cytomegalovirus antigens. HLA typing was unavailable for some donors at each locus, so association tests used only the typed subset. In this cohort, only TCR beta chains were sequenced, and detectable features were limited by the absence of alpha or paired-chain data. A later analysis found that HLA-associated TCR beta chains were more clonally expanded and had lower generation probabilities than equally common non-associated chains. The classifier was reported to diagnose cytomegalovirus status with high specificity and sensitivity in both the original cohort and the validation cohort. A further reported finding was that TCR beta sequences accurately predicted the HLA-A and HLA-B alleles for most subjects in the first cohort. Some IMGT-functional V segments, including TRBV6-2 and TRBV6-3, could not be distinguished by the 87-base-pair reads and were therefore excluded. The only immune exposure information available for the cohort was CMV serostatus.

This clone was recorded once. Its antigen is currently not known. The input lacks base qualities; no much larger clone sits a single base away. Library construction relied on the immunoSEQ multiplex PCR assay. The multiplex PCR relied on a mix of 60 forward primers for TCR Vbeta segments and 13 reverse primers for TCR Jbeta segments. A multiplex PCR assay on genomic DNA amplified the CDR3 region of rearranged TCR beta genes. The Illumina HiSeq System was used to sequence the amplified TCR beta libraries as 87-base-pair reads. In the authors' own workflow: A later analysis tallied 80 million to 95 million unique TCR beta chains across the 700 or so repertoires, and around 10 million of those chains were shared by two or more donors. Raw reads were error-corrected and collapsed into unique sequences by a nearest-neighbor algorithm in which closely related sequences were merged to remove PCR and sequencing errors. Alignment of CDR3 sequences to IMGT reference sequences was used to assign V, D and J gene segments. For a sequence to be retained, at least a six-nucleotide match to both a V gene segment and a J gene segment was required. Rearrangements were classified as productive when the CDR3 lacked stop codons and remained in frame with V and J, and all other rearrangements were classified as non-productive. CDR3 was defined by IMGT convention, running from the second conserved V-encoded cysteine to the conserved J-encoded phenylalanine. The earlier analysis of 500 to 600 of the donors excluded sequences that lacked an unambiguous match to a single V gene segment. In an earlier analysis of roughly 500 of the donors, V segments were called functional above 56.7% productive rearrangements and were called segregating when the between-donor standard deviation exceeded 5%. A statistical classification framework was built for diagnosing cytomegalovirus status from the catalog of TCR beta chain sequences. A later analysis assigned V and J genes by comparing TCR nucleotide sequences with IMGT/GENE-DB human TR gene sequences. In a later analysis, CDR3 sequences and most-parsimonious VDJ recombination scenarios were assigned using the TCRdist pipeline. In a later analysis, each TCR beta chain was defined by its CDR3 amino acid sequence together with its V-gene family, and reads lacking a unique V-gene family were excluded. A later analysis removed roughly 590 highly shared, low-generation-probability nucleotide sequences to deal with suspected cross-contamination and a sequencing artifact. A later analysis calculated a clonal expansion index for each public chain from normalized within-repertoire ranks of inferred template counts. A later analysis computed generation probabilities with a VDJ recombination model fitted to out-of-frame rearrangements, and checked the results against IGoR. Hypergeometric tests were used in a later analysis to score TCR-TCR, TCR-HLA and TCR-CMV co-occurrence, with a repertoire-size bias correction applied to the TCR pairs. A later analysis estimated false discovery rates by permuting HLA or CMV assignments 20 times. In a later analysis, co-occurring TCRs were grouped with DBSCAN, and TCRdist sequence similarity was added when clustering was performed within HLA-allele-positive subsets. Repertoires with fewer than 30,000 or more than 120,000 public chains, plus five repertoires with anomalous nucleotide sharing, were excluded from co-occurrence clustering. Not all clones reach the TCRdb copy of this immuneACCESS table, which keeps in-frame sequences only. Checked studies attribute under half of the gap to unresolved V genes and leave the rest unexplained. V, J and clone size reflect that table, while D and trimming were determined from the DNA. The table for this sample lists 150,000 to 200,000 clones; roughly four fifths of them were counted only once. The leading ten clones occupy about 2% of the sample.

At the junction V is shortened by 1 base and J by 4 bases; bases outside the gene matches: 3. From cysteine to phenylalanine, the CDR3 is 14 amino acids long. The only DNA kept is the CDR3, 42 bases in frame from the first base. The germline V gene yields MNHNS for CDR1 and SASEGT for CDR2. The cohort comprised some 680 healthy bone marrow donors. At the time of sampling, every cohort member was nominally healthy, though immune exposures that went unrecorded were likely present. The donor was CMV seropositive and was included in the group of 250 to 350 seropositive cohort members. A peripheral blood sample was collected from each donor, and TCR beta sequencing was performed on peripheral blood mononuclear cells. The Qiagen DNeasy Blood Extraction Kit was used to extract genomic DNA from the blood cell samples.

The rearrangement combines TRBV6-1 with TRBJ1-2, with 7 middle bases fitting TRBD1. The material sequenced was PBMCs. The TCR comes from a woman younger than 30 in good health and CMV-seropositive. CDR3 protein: CASSEGQGIYGYTF. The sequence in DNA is TGTGCCAGCAGTGAAGGACAGGGTATCTATGGCTACACCTTC.